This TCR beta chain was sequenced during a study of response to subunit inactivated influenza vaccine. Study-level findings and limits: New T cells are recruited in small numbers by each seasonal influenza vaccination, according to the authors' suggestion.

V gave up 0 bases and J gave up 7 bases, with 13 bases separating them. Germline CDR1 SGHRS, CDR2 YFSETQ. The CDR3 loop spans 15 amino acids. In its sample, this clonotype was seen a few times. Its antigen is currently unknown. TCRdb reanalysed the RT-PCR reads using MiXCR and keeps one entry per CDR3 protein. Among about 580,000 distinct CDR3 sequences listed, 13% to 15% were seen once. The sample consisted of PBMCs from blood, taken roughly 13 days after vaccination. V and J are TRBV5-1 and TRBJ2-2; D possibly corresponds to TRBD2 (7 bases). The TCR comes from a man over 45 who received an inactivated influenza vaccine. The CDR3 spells CASSLASGQNGELFF. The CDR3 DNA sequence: TGCGCCAGCAGCTTGGCTAGCGGACAGAACGGGGAGCTGTTTTTT.